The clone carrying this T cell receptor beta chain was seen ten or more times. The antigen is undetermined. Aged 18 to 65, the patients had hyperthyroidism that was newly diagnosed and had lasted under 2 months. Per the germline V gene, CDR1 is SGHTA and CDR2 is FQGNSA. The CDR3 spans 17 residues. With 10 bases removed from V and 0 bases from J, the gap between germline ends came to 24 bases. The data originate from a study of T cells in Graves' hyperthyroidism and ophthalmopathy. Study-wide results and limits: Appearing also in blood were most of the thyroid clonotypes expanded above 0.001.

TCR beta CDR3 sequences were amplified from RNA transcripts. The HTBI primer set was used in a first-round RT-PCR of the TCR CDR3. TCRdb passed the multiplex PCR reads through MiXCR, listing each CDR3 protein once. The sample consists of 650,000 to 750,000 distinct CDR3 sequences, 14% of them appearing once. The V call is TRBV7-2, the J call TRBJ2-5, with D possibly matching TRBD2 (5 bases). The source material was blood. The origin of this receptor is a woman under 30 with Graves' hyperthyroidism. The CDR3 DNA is TGTGCCACCGAACCCTCGGTGACCAGCGGAAACCAAGAGACCCAGTACTTC. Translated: CATEPSVTSGNQETQYF.